Below, 24 T cell receptor beta chains from the same sample are listed, as sequenced in a study of T-cell reconstitution after alpha-beta-depleted transplantation in children. Unique molecular identifiers were incorporated during preparation of the TCRbeta library. Using its own MiXCR run on the PCR reads, TCRdb lists one record per CDR3 protein. The sample contains some 72,000 distinct CDR3 sequences, 7.3% of which appear only once. The sample was PBMCs from the stem cell graft donor, taken from the stem cell graft. The source is a human donor who donated a stem cell graft to a child with acute lymphoblastic leukemia.

This clonotype was detected ten times or more. This chain links TRBV29-1 with TRBJ2-1; D not certain. Germline CDR1 reads SQVTM; CDR2 reads ANQGSEA. This CDR3 spans 12 amino acids. Trimming shortened V by 7 bases and J by 6 bases, and 13 bases separated the two germline ends. The CDR3 region has the DNA TGCAGCGCTGTGACTGGATCCAATGAGCAGTTCTTC. This codes for CSAVTGSNEQFF.

This clonotype was detected many times. This sequence joins TRBV6-1 and TRBJ2-7; possibly TRBD1 for D (6 bases). The germline CDR1 and CDR2 sequences are MNHNS and SASEGT. The V gene lost 6 bases and the J gene lost 1 base, with 13 bases spanning the gap. The CDR3 length is 14 residues. CDR3 DNA: TGTGCCAGCAGGAAGGGACAAGGGTCCTACGAGCAGTACTTC. Protein product: CASRKGQGSYEQYF.

V gene TRBV20-1 combines with J gene TRBJ2-7, with 9 bases matching TRBD1. The germline V gene encodes CDR1 DFQATT and CDR2 SNEGSKA (reference sequence). V was clipped by 0 bases and J by 2 bases; unmatched bases: 11. The CDR3 loop spans 17 amino acids. As DNA, the CDR3 is TGCAGTGCTAGAGACGTGGACAGGGGAAGATTCACCTACGAGCAGTACTTC. Its translation is CSARDVDRGRFTYEQYF.

This clonotype was seen at least ten times. The rearrangement joins TRBV6-1 to TRBJ2-7; a possible D gene is TRBD1 (5 bases). The germline V gene has CDR1 MNHNS and CDR2 SASEGT. With 6 bases removed from V and 4 bases from J, the gap between germline ends came to 7 bases. The CDR3 has 11 amino acids. DNA for the CDR3: TGTGCCAGCAGGTACAGGTACGAGCAGTACTTC. The encoded protein is CASRYRYEQYF.

This clonotype appeared many times. V and J are TRBV5-1 and TRBJ2-1, with 13 bases matching TRBD2. This CDR3 comprises 15 residues. V dropped 3 bases and J dropped 5; count of bases not matched to a gene: 2. CDR1 is SGHRS and CDR2 is YFSETQ in the germline V gene. As DNA, the CDR3 is TGCGCCAGCAGCTACGGACTAGCGGGGGACAATGAGCAGTTCTTC. This encodes CASSYGLAGDNEQFF.

This clonotype came up many times. The chain carries TRBV13 and TRBJ2-1; 16 nucleotides line up with TRBD2. V trimming: 6 bases; J trimming: 7 bases; junction bases outside the gene matches: 12. The germline CDR1 and CDR2 sequences are PRHDT and FYEKMQ (reference sequence). CDR3 length: 18 residues. CDR3 DNA: TGTGCCAGCAGTCCGGGACTAGCGGGAGGGCCGGTCTCTAATGAGCAGTTCTTC. Its translation: CASSPGLAGGPVSNEQFF.

This clonotype was counted at least ten times. V and J are TRBV20-1 and TRBJ1-2; weak D call: TRBD1 (5 bases). The V end was cut by 5 bases, the J end by 8 bases, with 18 bases between. Germline loops: CDR1 DFQATT, CDR2 SNEGSKA (reference sequence). The CDR3 is 13 amino acids. CDR3 protein: CSAQDDSLGGYTF. In DNA, the CDR3 is TGCAGTGCTCAGGACGACAGCCTTGGAGGCTACACCTTC.

Ten or more counts support this clonotype. The chain joins TRBV12-3 or TRBV12-4 to TRBJ2-1; maybe TRBD1 (6 bases). V shed 6 bases and J shed 8 bases, with 11 bases lying between them. The CDR3 extends over 12 amino acids. CDR3: CASSPTGDEQFF. In DNA form, the CDR3 reads TGTGCCAGCAGCCCGACAGGCGATGAGCAGTTCTTC.

This clonotype was counted only a few times. CDR3 sequence reads: CASSDSGRPGNQPQHF. CDR3 DNA: TGTGCCAGCAGTGACAGTGGACGTCCGGGCAATCAGCCCCAGCATTTT. The chain employs TRBV2 and TRBJ1-5; D is ambiguous. The CDR3 contains 16 residues. The germline gives CDR1 SNHLY, CDR2 FYNNEI. V lost 3 bases and J lost 2, with 14 bases in between. Looking up the rest from reference TRBV2 and TRBJ1-5 gives the full variable domain: EPEVTQTPSHQVTQMGQEVILRCVPISNHLYFYWYRQILGQKVEFLVSFYNNEISEKSEIFDDQFSVERPDGSNFTLKIRSTKLEDSAMYFCASSDSGRPGNQPQHFGDGTRLSIL.

This clonotype showed up many times. The CDR3 DNA is TGTGCCAGCAGCGCAAACCCAGGGGGCGCGACTGAAGCTTTCTTT. It codes for CASSANPGGATEAFF. V is TRBV7-2 and J is TRBJ1-1; 8 nucleotides align to TRBD1. The CDR3 spans 15 residues. Germline V CDR1 and CDR2: SGHTA, FQGNSA. With V trimmed by 5 bases and J by 5 bases, 10 bases remained unmatched. The full variable domain, with the rest looked up from reference TRBV7-2 and TRBJ1-1, is GAGVSQSPSNKVTEKGKDVELRCDPISGHTALYWYRQSLGQGLEFLIYFQGNSAPDKSGLPSDRFSAERTGGSVSTLTIQRTQQEDSAVYLCASSANPGGATEAFFGQGTRLTVV.

This clonotype showed up many times. The chain recombines TRBV19 with TRBJ1-5, with no clear D. V gave up 5 bases and J gave up 5 bases, with 13 bases separating them. Germline CDR1 is LNHDA and CDR2 is SQIVND (reference sequence). The CDR3 consists of 14 residues. The CDR3 sequence is CASSVHTPDQPQHF. As DNA, the CDR3 is TGTGCCAGTAGTGTGCATACCCCAGATCAGCCCCAGCATTTT.

There are many counts of this clonotype. The chain recombines TRBV5-1 with TRBJ1-6; no clear D. V gave up 1 base and J gave up 8 bases, with 13 bases separating them. The germline V gene encodes CDR1 SGHRS and CDR2 YFSETQ. The length of the CDR3 is 15 residues. The CDR3 spells CASSLYSPRDSPLHF. DNA of the CDR3: TGCGCCAGCAGCTTGTACTCCCCGCGGGATTCACCCCTCCACTTT.

V usage is TRBV24-1 and J usage is TRBJ2-1, with D hard to call. In germline, CDR1 is KGHDR, CDR2 SFDVKD. With 7 bases removed from V and 5 bases from J, the gap between germline ends came to 5 bases. This CDR3 contains 11 residues. CDR3 coding DNA: TGTGCCACCAGGGTCGACAATGAGCAGTTCTTC. This sequence encodes CATRVDNEQFF.

This clonotype was seen repeatedly, ten times or more. Written as DNA, the CDR3 is TGTGCCAGCAGCTCGGGACTCTCGAACACTGAAGCTTTCTTT. Translating gives CASSSGLSNTEAFF. The rearrangement links TRBV5-4 to TRBJ1-1, with a weak D call TRBD1 (5 bases). Germline V gene lookup returns CDR1 SGHNT and CDR2 YYREEE (reference sequence). The CDR3 length is 14 residues. V lost 3 bases, J lost 1 base, and 10 bases lay in between.

About this clonotype: At one end the junction does not follow the germline gene, possibly because of a read error. The chain couples TRBV20-1 to TRBJ1-1; TRBD1 aligns across 8 bases. Germline V gene lookup returns CDR1 DFQATT and CDR2 SNEGSKA (reference sequence). The CDR3 is 13 amino acids. CDR3 sequence (DNA): TGCAGTTTTGGGGGACAGGCTCGGGCTGAAGTTTTCTTT. As protein: CSFGGQARAEVFF.

The table lists this clonotype with many counts. The CDR3 DNA sequence: TGTGCCAGTAGTGAACTAGCGGGAGTTGGTAATGAGCAGTTCTTC. It codes for CASSELAGVGNEQFF. The genes are TRBV19 and TRBJ2-1; 11 positions match TRBD2. CDR1 is LNHDA and CDR2 is SQIVND in the germline V gene (reference sequence). The CDR3 length is 15 residues. With V trimmed by 5 bases and J by 7 bases, 7 bases remained unmatched.

This clonotype came up many times. V gene TRBV11-2 combines with J gene TRBJ1-5, with a tentative D call TRBD1 (6 bases). The CDR3 spans 16 residues. Trimming pared 4 bases from V and 5 bases from J, leaving 18 bases between. In germline, CDR1 is SGHAT, CDR2 FQNNGV. This CDR3 reads CASSSSSGGGDQPQHF. As DNA, the CDR3 is TGTGCCAGCAGCTCGTCTTCCGGGGGGGGCGATCAGCCCCAGCATTTT.

Many counts were recorded for this clonotype. The rearrangement links TRBV7-9 to TRBJ2-5; D tentatively fits TRBD1 or TRBD2 (7 bases each). With 5 bases removed from V and 5 bases from J, the gap between germline ends came to 18 bases. This CDR3 spans 15 amino acids. Germline V gives CDR1 SEHNR, CDR2 FQNEAQ (reference sequence). The CDR3 loop is CASSRRQGAGETQYF. The DNA of the CDR3 is TGTGCCAGCAGCCGCAGACAGGGAGCGGGGGAGACCCAGTACTTC.

This sequence joins TRBV6-6 and TRBJ2-7; the D is unclear. The germline gives CDR1 MNHNY, CDR2 SVGAGI (reference sequence). V was clipped by 6 bases and J by 4 bases, with 7 bases between them. The CDR3 has 11 amino acids. CDR3 bases: TGTGCCAGCAGCATTAATTACGAGCAGTACTTC. As protein: CASSINYEQYF.

This clonotype was counted a few times. The chain recombines TRBV19 with TRBJ2-7, with D perhaps TRBD1 (5 bases). V was pared by 3 bases and J by 3 bases, with 9 bases between. Germline V gene sequence: CDR1 LNHDA, CDR2 SQIVND (reference sequence). The CDR3 is made up of 13 amino acids. CDR3 DNA sequence: TGTGCCAGTAGTATGGGGCTCCTCTACGAGCAGTACTTC. It specifies CASSMGLLYEQYF.

This clonotype occurred many times. This CDR3 is CASSPKGSSYEQYF. DNA of the CDR3: TGTGCCAGCAGCCCGAAAGGGTCGTCCTACGAGCAGTACTTC. J is TRBJ2-7 and V is TRBV3-1; D gene unclear. The CDR3 totals 14 residues. CDR1 is LGHDT, CDR2 YNNKEL, per germline (reference sequence). Trimming cost V 4 bases and J 1 base, with 11 bases left between them.

This chain uses TRBV4-1 with TRBJ2-6; no reliable D call. This CDR3 has 16 amino acids. The germline V gene has CDR1 MGHRA and CDR2 YSYEKL. V dropped 0 bases and J dropped 0 bases, with 6 bases sitting between them. The DNA for the CDR3 is TGCGCCAGCAGCCAAGATTTAAGCTCTGGGGCCAACGTCCTGACTTTC. It translates to CASSQDLSSGANVLTF.

This clonotype was detected only a few times. The rearrangement links TRBV27 to TRBJ2-7, with D perhaps matching TRBD1 (6 bases). Trimming took off 5 bases at V and 0 bases at J, with 11 bases between the two ends. This CDR3 is 14 amino acids long. The germline CDR1 and CDR2 sequences are MNHEY and SMNVEV (reference sequence). CDR3 DNA: TGTGCCAGCAGTCAAGGACAGCCCTCCTACGAGCAGTACTTC. Translating it yields CASSQGQPSYEQYF.

This clonotype came up many times. This chain joins TRBV20-1 and TRBJ2-3; perhaps TRBD2 as D (6 bases). CDR1 and CDR2 from the germline V gene are DFQATT and SNEGSKA (reference sequence). The CDR3 contains 17 residues. Trimming took off 5 bases at V and 6 bases at J, with 27 bases between the two ends. The CDR3 DNA sequence: TGCAGTGCTCTACGAGGTAGCGGATCCCCCCCGGCGGATACGCAGTATTTT. Its translation is CSALRGSGSPPADTQYF.